This section outlines one TCR beta chain sequence together with its context. What it recognizes is unknown. The data were obtained in a study of shared clonotypes between healthy human individuals. General study findings and limits: Naive subsets typically showed greater estimated richness than memory subsets.

Generated by immunoSEQ multiplex PCR, the TCRdb table keeps only in-frame clones and is missing some. In the table there are around 1,900,000 clones, just over 90% of which are singletons. CD45RO negativity and positive selection for CCR7 defined naive CD8 cells, a population that excluded terminally differentiated effector memory CD45RA+ cells. Looked up from germline, CDR1 is MDHEN and CDR2 is SYDVKM. Between the trimmed V and J ends, which lost 7 bases and 3 bases, there was a span of 19 bases. The CDR3 runs 16 residues. The receptor's source is a young man in good health. Some clones in this sample may be carry-over from other donors' samples. This chain joins TRBV28 and TRBJ1-5; TRBD1 is a possible D gene (6 bases). Sequencing used naive CD8+ T cells from PBMCs. CDR3 DNA: TGTGCCAGCACCCTCTTACAGGGAACCCTCAATCAGCCCCAGCATTTT. Translation: CASTLLQGTLNQPQHF.